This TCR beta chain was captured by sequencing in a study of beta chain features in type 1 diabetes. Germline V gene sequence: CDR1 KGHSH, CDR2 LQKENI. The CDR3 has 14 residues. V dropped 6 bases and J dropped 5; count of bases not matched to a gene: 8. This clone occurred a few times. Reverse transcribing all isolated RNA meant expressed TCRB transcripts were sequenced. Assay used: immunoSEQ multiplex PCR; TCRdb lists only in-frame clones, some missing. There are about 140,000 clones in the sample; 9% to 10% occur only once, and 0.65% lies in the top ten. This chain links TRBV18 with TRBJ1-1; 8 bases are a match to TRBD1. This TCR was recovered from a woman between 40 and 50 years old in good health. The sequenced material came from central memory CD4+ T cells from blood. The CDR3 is CASSQGAGITEAFF. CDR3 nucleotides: TGTGCCAGCTCTCAGGGGGCTGGGATAACTGAAGCTTTCTTT.